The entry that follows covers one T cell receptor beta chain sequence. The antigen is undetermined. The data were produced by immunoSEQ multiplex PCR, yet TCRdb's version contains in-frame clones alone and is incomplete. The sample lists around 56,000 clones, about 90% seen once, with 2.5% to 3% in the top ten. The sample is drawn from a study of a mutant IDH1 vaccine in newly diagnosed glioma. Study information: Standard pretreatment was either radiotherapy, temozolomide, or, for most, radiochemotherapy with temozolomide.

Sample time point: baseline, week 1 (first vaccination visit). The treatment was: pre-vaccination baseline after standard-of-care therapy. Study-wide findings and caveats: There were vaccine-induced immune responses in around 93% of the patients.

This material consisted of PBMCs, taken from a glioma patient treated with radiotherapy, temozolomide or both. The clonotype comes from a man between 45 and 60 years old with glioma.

The DNA of the CDR3 is TGTGCCAGTAGTATCGGGGGAGTGATAAGAGAGCAGTACTTC. It yields the protein CASSIGGVIREQYF. The J gene is TRBJ2-7, the V gene TRBV19, with D maybe TRBD2 (6 bases). The CDR3 runs 14 residues. Trimming cost V 3 bases and J 7 bases, with 16 bases left between them. Germline V gene data show CDR1 as LNHDA and CDR2 as SQIVND (reference sequence). Full variable domain (remainder filled in from reference TRBV19 and TRBJ2-7): DGGITQSPKYLFRKEGQNVTLSCEQNLNHDAMYWYRQDPGQGLRLIYYSQIVNDFQKGDIAEGYSVSREKKESFPLTVTSAQKNPTAFYLCASSIGGVIREQYFGPGTRLTVT.